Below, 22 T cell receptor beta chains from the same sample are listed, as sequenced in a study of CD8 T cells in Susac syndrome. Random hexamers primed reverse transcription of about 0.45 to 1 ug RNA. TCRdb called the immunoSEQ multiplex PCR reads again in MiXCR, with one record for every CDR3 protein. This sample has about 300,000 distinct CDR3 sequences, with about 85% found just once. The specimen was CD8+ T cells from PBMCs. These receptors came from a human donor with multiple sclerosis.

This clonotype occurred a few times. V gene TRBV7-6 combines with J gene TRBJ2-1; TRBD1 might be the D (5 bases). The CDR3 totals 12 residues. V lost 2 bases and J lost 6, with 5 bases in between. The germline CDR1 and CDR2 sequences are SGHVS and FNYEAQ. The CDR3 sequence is CASSLQGNEQFF. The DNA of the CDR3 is TGTGCCAGCAGCTTACAGGGCAATGAGCAGTTCTTC.

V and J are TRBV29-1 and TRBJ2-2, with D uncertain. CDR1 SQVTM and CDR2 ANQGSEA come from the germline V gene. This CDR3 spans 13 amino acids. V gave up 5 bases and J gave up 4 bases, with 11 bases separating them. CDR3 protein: CSVLGFTTGELFF. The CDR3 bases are TGCAGCGTTCTCGGGTTTACCACCGGGGAGCTGTTTTTT.

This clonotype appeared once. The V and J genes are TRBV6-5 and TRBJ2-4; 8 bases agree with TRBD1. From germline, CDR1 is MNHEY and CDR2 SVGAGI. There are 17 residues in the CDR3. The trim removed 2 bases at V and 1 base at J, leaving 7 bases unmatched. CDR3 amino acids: CASSYLGQGRAKNIQYF. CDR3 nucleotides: TGTGCCAGCAGTTACCTCGGACAGGGCAGGGCCAAAAACATTCAGTACTTC.

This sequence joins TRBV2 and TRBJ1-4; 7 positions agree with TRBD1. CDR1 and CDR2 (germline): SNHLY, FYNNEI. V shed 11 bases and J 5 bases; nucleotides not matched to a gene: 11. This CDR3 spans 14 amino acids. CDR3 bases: TGTGCCGCCCGAACCGGGACAGACAATGAAAAACTGTTTTTT. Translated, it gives CAARTGTDNEKLFF.

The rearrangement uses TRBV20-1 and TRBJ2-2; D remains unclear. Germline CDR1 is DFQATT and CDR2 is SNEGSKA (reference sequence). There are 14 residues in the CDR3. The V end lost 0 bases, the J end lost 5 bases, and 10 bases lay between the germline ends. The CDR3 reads CSARDGLGTGELFF. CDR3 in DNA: TGCAGTGCTAGAGATGGATTGGGGACCGGGGAGCTGTTTTTT.

DNA of the CDR3: TGTGCCTGGAGTGGTTCGGGCAGGGGGGCCCCTGGGGCCAACGTCCTGACTTTC. The encoded protein is CAWSGSGRGAPGANVLTF. This chain links TRBV30 with TRBJ2-6; tentatively, D is TRBD1 (7 bases). Germline V CDR1 and CDR2: GTSNPN, SVGIG (reference sequence). This CDR3 region has 18 residues. V lost 1 base and J 2 bases, leaving 18 bases between the germline ends.

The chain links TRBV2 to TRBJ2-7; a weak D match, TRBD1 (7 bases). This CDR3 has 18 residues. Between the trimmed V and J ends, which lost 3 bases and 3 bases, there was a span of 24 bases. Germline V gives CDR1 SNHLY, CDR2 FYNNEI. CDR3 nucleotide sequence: TGTGCCAGCAGTGATCCGGGGGACAGTCGAGGGGTTAGCTACGAGCAGTACTTC. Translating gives CASSDPGDSRGVSYEQYF.

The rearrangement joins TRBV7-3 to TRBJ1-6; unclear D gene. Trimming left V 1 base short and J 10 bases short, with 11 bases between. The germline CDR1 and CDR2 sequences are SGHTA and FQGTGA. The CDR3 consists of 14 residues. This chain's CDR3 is CASSLRGPGSPLHF. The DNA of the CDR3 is TGTGCCAGCAGCTTAAGAGGGCCAGGATCACCCCTCCACTTT.

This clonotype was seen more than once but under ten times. CDR3 loop: CASRQTGKETQYF. The CDR3 region has the DNA TGTGCCAGCAGGCAGACAGGGAAGGAGACCCAGTACTTC. J is TRBJ2-5 and V is TRBV7-6, with 7 bases lining up with TRBD1. Unmatched junction bases numbered 6, after V lost 6 bases and J lost 5 bases. CDR1 and CDR2 from the germline V gene are SGHVS and FNYEAQ. The CDR3 runs 13 residues.

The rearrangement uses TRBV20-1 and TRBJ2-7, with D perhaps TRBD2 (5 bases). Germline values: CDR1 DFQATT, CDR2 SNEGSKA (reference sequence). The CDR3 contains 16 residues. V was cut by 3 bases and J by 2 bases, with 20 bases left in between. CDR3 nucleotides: TGCAGTGCTAGGGCCTTTAGCGCCCTAACTGCCTACGAGCAGTACTTC. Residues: CSARAFSALTAYEQYF.

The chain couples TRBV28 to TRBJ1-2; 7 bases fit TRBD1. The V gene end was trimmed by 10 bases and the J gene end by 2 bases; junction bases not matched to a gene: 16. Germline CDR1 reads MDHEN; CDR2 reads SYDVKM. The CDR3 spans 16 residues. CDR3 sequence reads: CANSYGPTGRNYGYTF. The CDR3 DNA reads TGTGCCAACAGCTACGGCCCGACAGGGCGCAACTATGGCTACACCTTC.

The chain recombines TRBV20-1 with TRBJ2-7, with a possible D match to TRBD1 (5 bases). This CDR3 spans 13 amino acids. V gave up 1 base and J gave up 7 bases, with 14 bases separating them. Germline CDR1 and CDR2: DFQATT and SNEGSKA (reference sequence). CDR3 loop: CSARGQGRGEQYF. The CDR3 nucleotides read TGCAGTGCTAGAGGCCAGGGTCGCGGTGAGCAGTACTTC.

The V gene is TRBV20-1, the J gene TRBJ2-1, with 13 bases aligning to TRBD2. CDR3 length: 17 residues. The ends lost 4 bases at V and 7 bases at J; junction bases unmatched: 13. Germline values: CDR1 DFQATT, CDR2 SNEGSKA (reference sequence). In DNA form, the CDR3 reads TGCAGTGCTACCGGACTAGCGGGAGCCTCGGAGGGGAATGAGCAGTTCTTC. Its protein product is CSATGLAGASEGNEQFF.

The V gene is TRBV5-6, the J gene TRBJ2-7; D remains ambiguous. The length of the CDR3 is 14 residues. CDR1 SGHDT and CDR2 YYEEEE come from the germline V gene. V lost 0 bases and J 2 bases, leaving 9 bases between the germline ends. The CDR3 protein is CASSLVQEPYEQYF. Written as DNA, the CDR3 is TGTGCCAGCAGCTTGGTCCAGGAGCCCTACGAGCAGTACTTC.

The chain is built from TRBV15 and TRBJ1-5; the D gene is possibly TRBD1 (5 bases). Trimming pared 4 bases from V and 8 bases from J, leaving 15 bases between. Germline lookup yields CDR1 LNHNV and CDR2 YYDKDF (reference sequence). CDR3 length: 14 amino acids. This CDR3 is CATSKRGQAEPQHF. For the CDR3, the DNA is TGTGCCACCAGCAAACGGGGCCAGGCCGAGCCCCAGCATTTT.

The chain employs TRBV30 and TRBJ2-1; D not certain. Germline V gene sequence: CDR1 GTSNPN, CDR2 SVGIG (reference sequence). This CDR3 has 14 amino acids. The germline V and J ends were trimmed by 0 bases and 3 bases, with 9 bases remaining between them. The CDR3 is CAWSVVYGYNEQFF. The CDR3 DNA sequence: TGTGCCTGGAGTGTTGTCTACGGCTACAATGAGCAGTTCTTC.

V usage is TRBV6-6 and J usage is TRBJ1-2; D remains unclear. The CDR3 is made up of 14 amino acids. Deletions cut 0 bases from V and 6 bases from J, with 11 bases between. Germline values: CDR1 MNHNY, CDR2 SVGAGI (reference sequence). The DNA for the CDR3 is TGTGCCAGCAGTTACTCGACCGGTTGGGATGGCTACACCTTC. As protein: CASSYSTGWDGYTF.

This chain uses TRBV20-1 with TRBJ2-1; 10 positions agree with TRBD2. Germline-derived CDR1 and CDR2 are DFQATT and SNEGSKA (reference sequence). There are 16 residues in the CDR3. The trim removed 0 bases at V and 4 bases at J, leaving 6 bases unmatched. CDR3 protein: CSARDLLAGEYNEQFF. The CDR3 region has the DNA TGCAGTGCTAGAGACCTTCTAGCGGGAGAGTACAATGAGCAGTTCTTC.

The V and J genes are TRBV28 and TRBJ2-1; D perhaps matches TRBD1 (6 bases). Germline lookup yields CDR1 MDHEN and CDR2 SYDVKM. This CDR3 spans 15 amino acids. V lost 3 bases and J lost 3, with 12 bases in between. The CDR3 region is CASSFRQVRYNEQFF. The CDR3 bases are TGTGCCAGCAGTTTTCGACAGGTCCGCTACAATGAGCAGTTCTTC.

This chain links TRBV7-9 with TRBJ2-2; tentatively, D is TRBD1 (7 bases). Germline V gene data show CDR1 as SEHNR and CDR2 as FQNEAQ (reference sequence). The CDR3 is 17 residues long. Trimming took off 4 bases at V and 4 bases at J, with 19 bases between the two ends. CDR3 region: CASSSKRGLASTGELFF. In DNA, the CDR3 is TGTGCCAGCAGCTCAAAAAGGGGGCTAGCGAGCACCGGGGAGCTGTTTTTT. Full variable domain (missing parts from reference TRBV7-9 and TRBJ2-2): DTGVSQNPRHKITKRGQNVTFRCDPISEHNRLYWYRQTLGQGPEFLTYFQNEAQLEKSRLLSDRFSAERPKGSFSTLEIQRTEQGDSAMYLCASSSKRGLASTGELFFGEGSRLTVL.

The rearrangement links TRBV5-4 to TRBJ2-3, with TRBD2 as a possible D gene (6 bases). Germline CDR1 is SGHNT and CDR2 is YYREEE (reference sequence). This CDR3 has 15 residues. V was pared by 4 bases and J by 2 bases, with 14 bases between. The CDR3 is CASSPSAGPTDTQYF. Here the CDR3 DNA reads TGTGCCAGCAGCCCCTCAGCGGGTCCCACAGATACGCAGTATTTT.

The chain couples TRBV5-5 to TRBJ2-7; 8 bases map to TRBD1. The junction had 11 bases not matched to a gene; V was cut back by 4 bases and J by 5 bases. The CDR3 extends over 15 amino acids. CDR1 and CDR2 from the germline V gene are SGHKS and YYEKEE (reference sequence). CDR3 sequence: CASSPFRQGAHEQYF. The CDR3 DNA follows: TGTGCCAGCAGCCCGTTTCGGCAGGGGGCCCACGAGCAGTACTTC.